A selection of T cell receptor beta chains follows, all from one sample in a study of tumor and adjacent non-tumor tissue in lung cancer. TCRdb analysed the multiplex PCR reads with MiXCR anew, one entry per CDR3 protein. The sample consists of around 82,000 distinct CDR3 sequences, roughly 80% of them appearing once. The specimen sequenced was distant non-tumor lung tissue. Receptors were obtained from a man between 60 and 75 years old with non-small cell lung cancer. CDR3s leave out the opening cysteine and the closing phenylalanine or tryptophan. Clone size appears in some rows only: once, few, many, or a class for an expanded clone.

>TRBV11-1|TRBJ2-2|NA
TSSLGVRSTGELV
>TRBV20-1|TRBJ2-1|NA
SASATYNEQF
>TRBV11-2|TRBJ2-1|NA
ASSSPRLAGESRLNGQF
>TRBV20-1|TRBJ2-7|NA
CAREEGPYDQY
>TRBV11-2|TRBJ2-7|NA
ASLDSGGGHEQY
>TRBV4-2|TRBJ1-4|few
ASSAPGTGVEKLF
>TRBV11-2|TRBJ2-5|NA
ASSSKMGGPKETLY
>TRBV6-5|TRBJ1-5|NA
ASSYVQGNNQPQH
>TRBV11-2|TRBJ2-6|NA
ASSFVPKDRSYGANVLT
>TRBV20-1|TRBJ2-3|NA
RARTPGYGKDAQY
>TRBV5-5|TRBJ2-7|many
ASSTSQGAIEQY
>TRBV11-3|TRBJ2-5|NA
ASRTKVRGETQY
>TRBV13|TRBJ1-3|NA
TSTRRAVGNTIY
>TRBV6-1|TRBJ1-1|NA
ASSDWPGAGIETF
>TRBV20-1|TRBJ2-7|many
SARELSPEQY
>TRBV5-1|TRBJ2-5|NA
ASSMRVGTQY
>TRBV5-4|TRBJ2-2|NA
AGSLPAGPSNIGELF
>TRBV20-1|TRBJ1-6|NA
STTPDGRRVKRRTPLH
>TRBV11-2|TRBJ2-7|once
ASSLDGRVVGIYEQY
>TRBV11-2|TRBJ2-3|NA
ASSREGRGRSTVMQY
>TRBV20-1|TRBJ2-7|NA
SVCGREGREQY
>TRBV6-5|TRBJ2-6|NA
ASFLAGTSSGANVLT
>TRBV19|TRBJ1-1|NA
ASRGTRGSEAF
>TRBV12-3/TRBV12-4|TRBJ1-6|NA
ASMRRRRSPLH
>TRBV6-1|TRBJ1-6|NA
ASRSRGQSQPLH
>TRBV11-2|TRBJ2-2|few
ASSGSGNTGELF
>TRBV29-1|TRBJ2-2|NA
SVGRLGELF
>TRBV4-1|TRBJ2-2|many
ASSQRLAGANGELF
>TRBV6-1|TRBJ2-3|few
ASSELAGGADTQY
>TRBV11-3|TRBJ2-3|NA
VNSPTWGSDTQY
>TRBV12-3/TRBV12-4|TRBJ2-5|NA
TSRPRQGANRETQY
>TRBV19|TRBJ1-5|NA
TSSTSYGNQPQH
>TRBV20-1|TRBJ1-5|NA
SATMELNLGNQVQH
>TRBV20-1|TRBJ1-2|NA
STRGGTSNYGHT
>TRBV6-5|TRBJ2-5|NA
ASNNTGTAGAQY
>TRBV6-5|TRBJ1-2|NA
GNSSRQAKYGYT
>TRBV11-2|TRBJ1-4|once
ASSTGLNEELF
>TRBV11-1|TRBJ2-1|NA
ASSLSGLTGGNNERF
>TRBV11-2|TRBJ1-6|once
ASSGPGHSGSPLH
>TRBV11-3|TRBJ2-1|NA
ASSLGQVVGQF
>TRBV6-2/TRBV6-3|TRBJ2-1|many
ASSSGTSGSNEQF
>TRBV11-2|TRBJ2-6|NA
ASSLVPEDRPSGANVHT
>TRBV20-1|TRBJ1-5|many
SARDQEAPNQPQH
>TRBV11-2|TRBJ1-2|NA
SSSTRTAADYGYT
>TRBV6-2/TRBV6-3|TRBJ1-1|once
ASSYFGPRNEAF
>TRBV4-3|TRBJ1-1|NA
ASSQDGERNTKAL
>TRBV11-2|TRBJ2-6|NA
ASGPTSGANIMT
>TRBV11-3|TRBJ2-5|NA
AGSKKETQY
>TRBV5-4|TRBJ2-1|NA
ACSPVDLNEQF
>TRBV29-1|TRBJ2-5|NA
SVEATSGRIQETHY
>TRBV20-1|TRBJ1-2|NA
SARRGDSNYGYI
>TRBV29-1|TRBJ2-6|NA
SVEDYRSNPHSGANVLS
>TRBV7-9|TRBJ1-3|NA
ASSLGTAGKTIY
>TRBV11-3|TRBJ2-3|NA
ARSFQGEDTQY
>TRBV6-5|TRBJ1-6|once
AGSYTTGTDSHLH
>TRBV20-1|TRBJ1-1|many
SAQIGGRNTEAF
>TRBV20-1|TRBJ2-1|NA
SAQSMGGFDNEQF
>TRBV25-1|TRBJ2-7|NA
GSTGQASFEQY
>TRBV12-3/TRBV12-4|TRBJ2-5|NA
ANKKQGSGKTQY